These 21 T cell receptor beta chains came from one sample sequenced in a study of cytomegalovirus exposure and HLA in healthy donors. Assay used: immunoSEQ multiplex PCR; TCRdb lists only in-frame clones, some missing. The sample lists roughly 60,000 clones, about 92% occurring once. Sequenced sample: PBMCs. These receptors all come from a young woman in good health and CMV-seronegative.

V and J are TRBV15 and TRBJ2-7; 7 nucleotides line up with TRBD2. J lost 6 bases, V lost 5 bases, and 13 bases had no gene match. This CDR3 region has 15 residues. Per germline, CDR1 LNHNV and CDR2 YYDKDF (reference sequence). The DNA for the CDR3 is TGTGCCACCAGCTCCTATGCGGGAGAAGGTCGCGAGCAGTACTTC. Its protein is CATSSYAGEGREQYF.

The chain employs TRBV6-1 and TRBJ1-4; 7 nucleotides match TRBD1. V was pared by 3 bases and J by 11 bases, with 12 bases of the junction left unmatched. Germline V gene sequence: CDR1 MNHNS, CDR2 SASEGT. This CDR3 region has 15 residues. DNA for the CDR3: TGTGCCAGCAGTGATGCAGGGGGGTACAGAGGTAAACTGTTTTTT. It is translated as CASSDAGGYRGKLFF.

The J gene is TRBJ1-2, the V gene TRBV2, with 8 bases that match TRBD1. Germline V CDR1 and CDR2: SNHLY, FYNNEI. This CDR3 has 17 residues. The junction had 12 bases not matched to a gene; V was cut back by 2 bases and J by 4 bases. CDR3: CASSEHRQGSSIYGYTF. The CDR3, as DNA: TGTGCCAGCAGTGAACATCGACAGGGGTCCTCTATCTATGGCTACACCTTC.

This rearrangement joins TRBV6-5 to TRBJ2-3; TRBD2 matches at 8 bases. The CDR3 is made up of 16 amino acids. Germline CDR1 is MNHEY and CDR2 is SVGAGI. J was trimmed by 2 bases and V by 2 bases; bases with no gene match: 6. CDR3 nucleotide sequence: TGTGCCAGCAGTTACGGGGCGGGAGGACACACAGATACGCAGTATTTT. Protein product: CASSYGAGGHTDTQYF.

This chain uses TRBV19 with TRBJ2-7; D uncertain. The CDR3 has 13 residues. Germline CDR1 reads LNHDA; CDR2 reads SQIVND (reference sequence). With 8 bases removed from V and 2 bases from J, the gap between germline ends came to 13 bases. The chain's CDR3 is CASARGPTYEQYF. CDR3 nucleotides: TGTGCCAGTGCCCGCGGTCCAACCTACGAGCAGTACTTC.

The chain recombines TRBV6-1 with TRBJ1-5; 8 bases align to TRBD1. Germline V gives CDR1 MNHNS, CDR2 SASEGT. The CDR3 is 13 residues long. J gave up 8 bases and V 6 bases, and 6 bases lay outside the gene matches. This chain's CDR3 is CASSRGRREPQHF. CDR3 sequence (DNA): TGTGCCAGCAGCAGGGGGCGAAGGGAGCCCCAGCATTTT.

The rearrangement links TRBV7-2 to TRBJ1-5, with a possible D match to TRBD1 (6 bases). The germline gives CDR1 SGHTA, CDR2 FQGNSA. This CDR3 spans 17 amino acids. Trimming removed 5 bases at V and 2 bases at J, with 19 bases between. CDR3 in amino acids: CASSAGGGSWGNQPQHF. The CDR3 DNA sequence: TGTGCCAGCAGCGCGGGCGGGGGCTCGTGGGGCAATCAGCCCCAGCATTTT.

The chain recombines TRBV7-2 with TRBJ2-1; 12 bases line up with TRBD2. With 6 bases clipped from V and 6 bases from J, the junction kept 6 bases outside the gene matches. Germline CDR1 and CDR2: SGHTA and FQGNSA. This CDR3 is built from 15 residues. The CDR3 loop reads CASRLTSGGPNEQFF. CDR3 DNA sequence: TGTGCCAGCAGGCTGACTAGCGGGGGACCCAATGAGCAGTTCTTC.

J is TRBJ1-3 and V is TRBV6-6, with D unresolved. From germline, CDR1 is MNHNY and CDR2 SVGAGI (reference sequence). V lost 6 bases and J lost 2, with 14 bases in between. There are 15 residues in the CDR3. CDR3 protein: CASRTSNFPGNTIYF. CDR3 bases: TGTGCCAGCAGAACATCGAATTTTCCTGGAAACACCATATATTTT.

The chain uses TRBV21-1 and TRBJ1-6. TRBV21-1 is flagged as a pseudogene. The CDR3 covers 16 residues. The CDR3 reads CASSNSRSSYNSPLHF. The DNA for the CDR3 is TGTGCCAGCAGCAATAGCCGGAGCTCCTATAATTCACCCCTCCACTTT.

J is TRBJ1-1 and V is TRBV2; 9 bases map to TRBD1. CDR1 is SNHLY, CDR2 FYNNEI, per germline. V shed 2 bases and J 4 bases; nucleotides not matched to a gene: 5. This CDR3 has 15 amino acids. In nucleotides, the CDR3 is TGTGCCAGCAGTGAAAACAGGGGGCATGCCACTGAAGCTTTCTTT. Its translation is CASSENRGHATEAFF.

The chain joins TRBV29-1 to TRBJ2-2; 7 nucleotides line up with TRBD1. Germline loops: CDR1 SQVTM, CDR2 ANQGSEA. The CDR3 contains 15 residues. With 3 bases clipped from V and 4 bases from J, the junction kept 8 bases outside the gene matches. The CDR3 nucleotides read TGCAGCGTTGACGACAGGGAGAGGGGCACCGGGGAGCTGTTTTTT. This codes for CSVDDRERGTGELFF.

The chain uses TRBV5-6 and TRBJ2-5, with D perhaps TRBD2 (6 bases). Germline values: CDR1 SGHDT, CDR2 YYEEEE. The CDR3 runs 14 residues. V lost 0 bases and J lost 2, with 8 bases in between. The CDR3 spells CASSLGAGQETQYF. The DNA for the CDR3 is TGTGCCAGCAGCTTGGGGGCGGGGCAAGAGACCCAGTACTTC.

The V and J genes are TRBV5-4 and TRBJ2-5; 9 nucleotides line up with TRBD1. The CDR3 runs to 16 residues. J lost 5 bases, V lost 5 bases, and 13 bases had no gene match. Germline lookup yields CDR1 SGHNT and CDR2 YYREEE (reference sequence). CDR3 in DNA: TGTGCCAGCAGTTCTCCGGGACAGGGTGATGTGGAGACCCAGTACTTC. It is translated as CASSSPGQGDVETQYF.

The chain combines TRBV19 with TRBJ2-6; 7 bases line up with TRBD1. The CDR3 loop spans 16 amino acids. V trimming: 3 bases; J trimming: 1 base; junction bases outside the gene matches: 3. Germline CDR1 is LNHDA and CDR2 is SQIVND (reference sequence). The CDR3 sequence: CASSMGQQSGANVLTF. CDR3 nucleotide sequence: TGTGCCAGTAGTATGGGACAGCAGTCTGGGGCCAACGTCCTGACTTTC.

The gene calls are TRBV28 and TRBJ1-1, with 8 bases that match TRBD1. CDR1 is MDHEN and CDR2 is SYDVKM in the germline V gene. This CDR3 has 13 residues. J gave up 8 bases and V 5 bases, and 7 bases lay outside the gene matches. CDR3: CASSVYSGGEAFF. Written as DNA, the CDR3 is TGTGCCAGCAGTGTCTATTCAGGGGGCGAAGCTTTCTTT.

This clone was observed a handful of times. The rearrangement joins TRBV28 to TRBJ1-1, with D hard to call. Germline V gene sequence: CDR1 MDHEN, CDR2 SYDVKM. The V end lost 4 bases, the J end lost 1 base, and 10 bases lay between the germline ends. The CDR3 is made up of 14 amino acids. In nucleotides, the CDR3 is TGTGCCAGCAGTTCAGGTCGGGGGAACACTGAAGCTTTCTTT. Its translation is CASSSGRGNTEAFF.

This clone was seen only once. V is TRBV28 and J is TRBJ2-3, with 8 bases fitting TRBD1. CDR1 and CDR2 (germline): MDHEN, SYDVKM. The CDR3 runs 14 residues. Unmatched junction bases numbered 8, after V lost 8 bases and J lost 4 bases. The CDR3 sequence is CASSGQGGPDTQYF. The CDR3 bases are TGTGCCAGCTCCGGACAGGGAGGCCCAGATACGCAGTATTTT.

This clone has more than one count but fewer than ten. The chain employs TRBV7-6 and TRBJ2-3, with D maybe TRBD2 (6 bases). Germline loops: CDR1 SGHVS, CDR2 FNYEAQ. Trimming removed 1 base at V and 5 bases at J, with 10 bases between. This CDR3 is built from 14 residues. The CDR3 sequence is CASSLGLGVDTQYF. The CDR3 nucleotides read TGTGCCAGCAGCTTAGGACTAGGGGTAGATACGCAGTATTTT.

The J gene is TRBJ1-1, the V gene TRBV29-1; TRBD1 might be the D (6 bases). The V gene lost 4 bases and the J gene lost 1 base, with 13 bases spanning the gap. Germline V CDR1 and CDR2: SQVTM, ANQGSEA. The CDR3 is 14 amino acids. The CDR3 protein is CSVGPGDRNTEAFF. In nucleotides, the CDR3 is TGCAGCGTTGGGCCAGGGGATCGGAACACTGAAGCTTTCTTT.

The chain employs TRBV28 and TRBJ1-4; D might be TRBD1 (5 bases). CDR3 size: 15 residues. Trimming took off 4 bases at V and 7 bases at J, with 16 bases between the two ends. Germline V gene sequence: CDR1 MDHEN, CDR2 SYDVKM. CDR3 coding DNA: TGTGCCAGCAGTTCTACCAGGGAGGGAGGTGAAAAACTGTTTTTT. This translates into CASSSTREGGEKLFF. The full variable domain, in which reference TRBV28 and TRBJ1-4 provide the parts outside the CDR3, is DVKVTQSSRYLVKRTGEKVFLECVQDMDHENMFWYRQDPGLGLRLIYFSYDVKMKEKGDIPEGYSVSREKKERFSLILESASTNQTSMYLCASSSTREGGEKLFFGSGTQLSVL.